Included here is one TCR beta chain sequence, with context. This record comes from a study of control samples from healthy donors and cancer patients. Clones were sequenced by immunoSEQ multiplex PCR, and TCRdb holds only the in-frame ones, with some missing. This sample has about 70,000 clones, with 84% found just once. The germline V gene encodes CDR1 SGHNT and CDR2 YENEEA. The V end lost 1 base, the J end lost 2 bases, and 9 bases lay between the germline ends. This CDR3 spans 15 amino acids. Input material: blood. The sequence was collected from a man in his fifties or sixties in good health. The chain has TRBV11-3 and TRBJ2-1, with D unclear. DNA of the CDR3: TGTGCCAGCAGCTTAGGCTTAGGCCCCTACAATGAGCAGTTCTTC. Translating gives CASSLGLGPYNEQFF.